This TCR beta chain stems from a study of T cell repertoires in cytomegalovirus infection. About the research overall: Indications of both CMV infection and matching HLA type were provided by public TCR beta signatures.

This clonotype has at least ten counts. TCRdb called the reads again in MiXCR, with one record for every CDR3 protein. Counted here are around 450,000 distinct CDR3 sequences, approximately 31% occurring once; the ten biggest clones make up around 13%. CDR1 SQVTM and CDR2 ANQGSEA come from the germline V gene. CDR3 size: 14 residues. The trim removed 4 bases at V and 5 bases at J, leaving 6 bases unmatched. The V call is TRBV29-1, the J call TRBJ1-2; 11 bases map to TRBD1. The sequencing sample was made of PBMCs. The receptor's source is a human donor in good health (CMV status not recorded). Some clones in this sample may be carry-over from other donors' samples. CDR3 loop: CSVGSGQGAYGYTF. In nucleotides, the CDR3 is TGCAGCGTTGGGTCTGGACAGGGGGCTTATGGCTACACCTTC. The full variable domain, its missing parts supplied by reference TRBV29-1 and TRBJ1-2, is SAVISQKPSRDICQRGTSLTIQCQVDSQVTMMFWYRQQPGQSLTLIATANQGSEATYESGFVIDKFPISRPNLTFSTLTVSNMSPEDSSIYLCSVGSGQGAYGYTFGSGTRLTVV.